The clone carrying this T cell receptor (beta chain) occurred a few times. This entry is derived from a study of graft-versus-host responses after intestinal transplantation. This CDR3 comprises 15 residues. The V gene end was trimmed by 6 bases and the J gene end by 4 bases; junction bases not matched to a gene: 6. Germline CDR1 SGHTA, CDR2 FQGTGA. Produced via immunoSEQ multiplex PCR; TCRdb's table is partial and in-frame only. The sample lists some 9,100 clones, about 27% occurring once. The chain uses TRBV7-3 and TRBJ2-3, with TRBD2 identical over 11 bases. The input for sequencing was alloreactive CD4+ T cells from a mixed lymphocyte reaction culture, taken before intestinal transplant. As for subset: CFSE-low proliferating T cells sorted from roughly six-day pre-transplant mixed lymphocyte reaction (GvH or HvG direction). The sequence was collected from a human patient who received an intestinal transplant. In DNA, the CDR3 is TGTGCCAGCAGTTTAGCGGGAGGGACGGCAGATACGCAGTATTTT. As protein: CASSLAGGTADTQYF.